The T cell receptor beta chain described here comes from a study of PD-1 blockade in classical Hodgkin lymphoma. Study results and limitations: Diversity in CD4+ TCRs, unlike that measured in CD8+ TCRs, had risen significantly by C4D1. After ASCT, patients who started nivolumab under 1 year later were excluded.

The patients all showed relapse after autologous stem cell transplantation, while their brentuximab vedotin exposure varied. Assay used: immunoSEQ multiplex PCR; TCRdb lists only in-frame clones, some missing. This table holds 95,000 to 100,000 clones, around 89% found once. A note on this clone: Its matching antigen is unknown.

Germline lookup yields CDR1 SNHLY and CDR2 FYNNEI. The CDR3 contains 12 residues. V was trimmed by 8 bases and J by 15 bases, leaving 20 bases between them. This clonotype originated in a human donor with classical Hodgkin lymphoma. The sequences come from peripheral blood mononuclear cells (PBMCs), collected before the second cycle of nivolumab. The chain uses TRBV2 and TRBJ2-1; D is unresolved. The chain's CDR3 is CASGNGYQELFF. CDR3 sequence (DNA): TGTGCCAGCGGTAATGGTTACCAAGAATTGTTCTTC. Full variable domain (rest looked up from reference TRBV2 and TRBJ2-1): EPEVTQTPSHQVTQMGQEVILRCVPISNHLYFYWYRQILGQKVEFLVSFYNNEISEKSEIFDDQFSVERPDGSNFTLKIRSTKLEDSAMYFCASGNGYQELFFGPGTRLTVL.